This T cell receptor beta chain appears in the sequencing data of a study of control samples from healthy donors and cancer patients (dated by TCRdb to between 2020 and 2021). The trim is 2 bases for V and 4 bases for J, with a gap of 17 bases between the germline ends. The germline V gene (reference sequence) yields LNHDA for CDR1 and SQIVND for CDR2. The CDR3 sequence holds 16 residues, the cysteine and phenylalanine included. Just the 48-base CDR3 DNA is kept, in frame starting at base 1. The library was produced with the immunoSEQ multiplex PCR assay. TCRdb provides this immuneACCESS table in a form limited to in-frame rearrangements. Some clones are lacking; in checked studies, under half of them reflect an unresolved V gene, and why the rest are absent is not known. For this sample the table gives 350,000 to 450,000 clones, of which 90% were detected only once. Together, the top ten hold more than 6% of the sample.

For this clone: Its binding antigen is unknown. It has no much larger one-base neighbor in the sample; base qualities were not kept.

Recombination linked TRBV19 to TRBJ1-2; too little of a D gene remains to name it. The sequenced sample was PBMCs. The origin of this receptor is a man aged 35 to 55 with head and neck cancer. The CDR3 sequence is CASSIRFGDDIYGYTF. Here is the DNA: TGTGCCAGTAGTATAAGGTTCGGGGATGACATCTATGGCTACACCTTC.